A selection of T cell receptor beta chains follows, all from one sample in a study of regulatory T cells in long-lasting Graves disease. Each CDR3 protein gets one entry after TCRdb re-called the multiplex PCR reads with MiXCR. The table records 580,000 or so distinct CDR3 sequences, roughly 16% of them present only once. The sample also formed part of further work on T cells in Graves' hyperthyroidism and ophthalmopathy.

The sample consisted of peripheral blood mononuclear cells (PBMCs), taken at new diagnosis, from a patient treated with antithyroid drugs. The receptor set was obtained from a man aged 18 to 35 with Graves disease. CDR3s include the opening cysteine and the closing phenylalanine or tryptophan. The D gene is left open where the match is weak. Clone size is stated in some rows and not others, as once, few, many or a class when expanded.

V gene	J gene	CDR3 length	D gene	clone size	CDR3 protein	CDR3 DNA
TRBV28	TRBJ2-1	12	NA	many	CASRPDRGEQFF	TGTGCCAGCAGACCCGACCGGGGGGAGCAGTTCTTC
TRBV6-4	TRBJ1-1	14	NA	NA	CASRPGHLNTEAFF	TGTGCCAGCAGACCGGGACATTTGAACACTGAAGCTTTCTTT
TRBV19	TRBJ2-5	14	TRBD2	NA	CASRRAGGEETQYF	TGTGCCAGTAGGCGAGCGGGAGGGGAAGAGACCCAGTACTTC
TRBV27	TRBJ2-7	14	NA	NA	CATQQGLGTYEQYF	TGTGCCACACAACAGGGTTTAGGGACCTACGAGCAGTACTTC
TRBV7-3	TRBJ2-1	13	TRBD2	NA	CASSLSGSNEQFF	TGTGCCAGCAGCTTAAGCGGGAGTAATGAGCAGTTCTTC
TRBV28	TRBJ2-7	15	TRBD2	many	CASSQGLAGDYEQYF	TGCGCCAGCAGCCAGGGACTAGCGGGAGATTACGAGCAGTACTTC
TRBV18	TRBJ1-1	15	NA	few	CASSPAHRLYTEAFF	TGTGCCAGCTCACCGGCCCATAGGCTCTACACTGAAGCTTTCTTT
TRBV7-9	TRBJ2-7	15	NA	many	CASSSRDDTSYEQYF	TGTGCCAGCAGCTCCCGGGACGACACCTCCTACGAGCAGTACTTC
TRBV28	TRBJ2-7	15	NA	many	CASTQGGATTYEQYF	TGTGCCAGCACCCAGGGGGGGGCGACGACCTACGAGCAGTACTTC
TRBV5-1	TRBJ1-1	14	NA	many	CASSLDPGSTEAFF	TGCGCCAGCAGCTTGGATCCGGGCTCCACTGAAGCTTTCTTT
TRBV25-1	TRBJ2-7	14	NA	few	CASSEWGAGTEQYF	TGTGCCAGCAGTGAATGGGGTGCAGGGACCGAGCAGTACTTC
TRBV7-9	TRBJ2-3	15	NA	few	CASSSIGGIMNTQYF	TGTGCCAGCAGCTCAATTGGAGGGATAATGAATACGCAGTATTTT
TRBV15	TRBJ1-2	16	NA	NA	CATSRDLAAGSYGYTF	TGTGCCACCAGCAGAGATCTCGCAGCAGGGTCCTATGGCTACACCTTC
TRBV6-1	TRBJ2-7	12	NA	few	CATKAISYEQYF	TGTGCCACTAAAGCCATTTCCTACGAGCAGTACTTC
TRBV20-1	TRBJ2-1	14	TRBD2	many	CSASTASGSNEQFF	TGCAGTGCTAGTACGGCTAGCGGGAGCAATGAGCAGTTCTTC
TRBV5-1	TRBJ1-1	14	NA	few	CASSITGSNTEAFF	TGCGCCAGCAGCATCACAGGGTCGAACACTGAAGCTTTCTTT
TRBV10-2	TRBJ2-2	16	NA	many	CASSESASSYTGELFF	TGCGCCAGCAGTGAGTCGGCTAGTTCCTACACCGGGGAGCTGTTTTTT
TRBV11-2	TRBJ2-7	15	TRBD1	NA	CASSAGQGESYEQYF	TGTGCCAGCAGCGCCGGACAGGGGGAATCCTACGAGCAGTACTTC
TRBV2	TRBJ1-2	16	NA	few	CASSDRTRRFHYGYTF	TGTGCCAGCAGCGATCGGACAAGGCGCTTTCACTATGGCTACACCTTC
TRBV10-2	TRBJ1-2	13	NA	many	CASRSPSRDGYTF	TGCGCCAGCAGGAGCCCCTCAAGGGATGGCTACACCTTC
TRBV5-5	TRBJ2-2	15	NA	NA	CASSPAQVNTGELFF	TGTGCCAGCAGCCCGGCACAGGTGAACACCGGGGAGCTGTTTTTT
TRBV7-8	TRBJ2-3	16	TRBD2	NA	CASSLVGLAGADTQYF	TGTGCCAGCAGCTTAGTTGGGCTAGCGGGAGCAGATACGCAGTATTTT
TRBV25-1	TRBJ2-1	16	NA	NA	CASSDGFGSGRFEQFF	TGTGCCAGCAGTGACGGGTTCGGATCAGGACGGTTTGAGCAGTTCTTC
TRBV24-1	TRBJ2-1	15	TRBD1	many	CATSDPRQGSNEQFF	TGTGCCACCAGTGATCCACGACAGGGTTCCAATGAGCAGTTCTTC
TRBV15	TRBJ2-5	13	TRBD2	NA	CATLGGRAETQYF	TGTGCCACGCTGGGCGGGAGGGCAGAGACCCAGTACTTC
TRBV12-3/TRBV12-4	TRBJ2-5	16	TRBD2	few	CASKPGLAGLGKTQYF	TGTGCCAGCAAACCGGGACTAGCGGGATTGGGGAAGACCCAGTACTTC
TRBV7-9	TRBJ2-2	15	NA	few	CASSTRDLNTGELFF	TGTGCCAGCAGCACCCGGGACCTGAACACCGGGGAGCTGTTTTTT
TRBV6-5	TRBJ2-7	13	NA	NA	CASSYREGYEQYF	TGTGCCAGCAGTTACCGCGAGGGCTACGAGCAGTACTTC
TRBV12-5	TRBJ2-5	13	TRBD2	few	CASGTGALREEYF	TGTGCTAGTGGTACCGGGGCCTTGCGGGAGGAGTACTTC
TRBV28	TRBJ1-5	15	NA	many	CASSPSYRGNQPQHF	TGTGCCAGCAGCCCGAGTTACAGGGGCAATCAGCCCCAGCATTTT
TRBV14	TRBJ2-7	15	TRBD1	NA	CASSQDGTVHYEQYF	TGTGCCAGCAGCCAAGACGGGACAGTTCACTACGAGCAGTACTTC
TRBV20-1	TRBJ2-7	14	NA	many	CSASAPGVTYEQYF	TGCAGTGCTAGTGCCCCCGGGGTTACCTACGAGCAGTACTTC
TRBV11-2	TRBJ1-1	12	NA	many	CASSMDGVTAFF	TGTGCCAGCAGCATGGATGGAGTGACGGCTTTCTTT
TRBV15	TRBJ1-1	12	NA	few	CATSSARAEAFF	TGTGCCACCAGCAGTGCCCGGGCGGAAGCTTTCTTT
TRBV7-9	TRBJ2-5	18	TRBD2	few	CASSLTGTSGSYQETQYF	TGTGCCAGCAGCTTAACCGGGACTAGCGGGTCGTACCAAGAGACCCAGTACTTC
TRBV20-1	TRBJ1-1	12	TRBD1	NA	CSGSRGGTEAFF	TGCAGTGGGAGCAGGGGGGGTACTGAAGCTTTCTTT
TRBV5-6	TRBJ1-1	16	TRBD1	many	CASSLGYRGEDTEAFF	TGTGCCAGCAGCTTGGGATACAGGGGAGAGGACACTGAAGCTTTCTTT
TRBV24-1	TRBJ1-1	16	TRBD1	few	CATVLQGAPMNTEAFF	TGTGCCACTGTTTTACAGGGGGCACCGATGAACACTGAAGCTTTCTTT
TRBV3-1	TRBJ2-1	15	NA	NA	CASSPLAYAYNEQFF	TGTGCCAGCAGCCCGCTAGCGTATGCCTACAATGAGCAGTTCTTC
TRBV11-1	TRBJ2-1	17	TRBD1	many	CASSLGWLGQGYNEQFF	TGTGCCAGCAGCTTAGGTTGGTTGGGACAGGGTTACAATGAGCAGTTCTTC
TRBV7-9	TRBJ2-5	15	TRBD1	many	CASSPETGLRETQYF	TGTGCCAGCAGTCCCGAGACAGGGCTTCGAGAGACCCAGTACTTC
TRBV9	TRBJ1-1	14	NA	few	CASSVQGIGTEAFF	TGTGCCAGCAGCGTGCAGGGAATTGGAACTGAAGCTTTCTTT
TRBV18	TRBJ2-5	19	TRBD1	NA	CASPARINRDRRRRETQYF	TGTGCCAGCCCAGCACGCATCAACCGGGACAGGCGGCGTAGAGAGACCCAGTACTTC
TRBV12-3/TRBV12-4	TRBJ2-7	14	NA	NA	CASTTALAHHEQYF	TGTGCCAGCACTACCGCGTTGGCTCACCACGAGCAGTACTTC
TRBV6-2/TRBV6-3	TRBJ1-3	16	TRBD1	NA	CASSPGTGTSGNTIYF	TGTGCCAGCAGTCCCGGGACAGGCACCTCTGGAAACACCATATATTTT
TRBV4-1	TRBJ2-7	17	NA	once	CASSHPWGAGTSYEQYF	TGCGCCAGCAGCCATCCCTGGGGAGCGGGTACCTCCTACGAGCAGTACTTC
TRBV5-1	TRBJ2-3	16	TRBD2	NA	CASSLAPTSVSDTQYF	TGCGCCAGCAGCTTGGCCCCGACTAGCGTATCAGATACGCAGTATTTT
TRBV20-1	TRBJ2-1	13	NA	many	CSASDPVRNEQFF	TGCAGTGCTAGTGACCCCGTGCGCAATGAGCAGTTCTTC
TRBV2	TRBJ2-1	16	TRBD2	many	CASAQSPAGGPHEQFF	TGTGCCAGCGCCCAGAGTCCAGCGGGAGGGCCCCATGAGCAGTTCTTC
TRBV7-8	TRBJ1-2	15	NA	many	CASSLLSGTDYGYTF	TGTGCCAGCAGCCTCCTATCCGGGACGGACTATGGCTACACCTTC
TRBV6-2/TRBV6-3	TRBJ2-3	12	NA	many	CAGQRRGDTQYF	TGTGCCGGCCAGCGACGGGGGGATACGCAGTATTTT
TRBV20-1	TRBJ2-1	15	TRBD2	once	CSPWGSGSSYNEQFF	TGCAGTCCCTGGGGTAGCGGGAGCTCCTACAATGAGCAGTTCTTC
TRBV20-1	TRBJ2-2	14	NA	NA	CSASFGLNTGELFF	TGCAGTGCTAGTTTTGGTCTGAACACCGGGGAGCTGTTTTTT